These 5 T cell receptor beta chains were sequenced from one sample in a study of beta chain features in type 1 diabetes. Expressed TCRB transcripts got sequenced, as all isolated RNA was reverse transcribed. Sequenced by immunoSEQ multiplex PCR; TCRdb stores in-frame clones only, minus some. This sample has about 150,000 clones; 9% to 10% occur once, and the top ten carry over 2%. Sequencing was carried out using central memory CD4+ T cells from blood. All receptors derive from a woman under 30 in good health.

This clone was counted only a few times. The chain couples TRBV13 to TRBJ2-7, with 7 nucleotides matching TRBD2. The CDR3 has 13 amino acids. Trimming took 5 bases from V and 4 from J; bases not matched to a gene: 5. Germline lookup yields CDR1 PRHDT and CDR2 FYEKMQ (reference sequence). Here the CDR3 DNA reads TGTGCCAGCAGCCCGGGCGGGGGTTACGAGCAGTACTTC. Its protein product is CASSPGGGYEQYF.

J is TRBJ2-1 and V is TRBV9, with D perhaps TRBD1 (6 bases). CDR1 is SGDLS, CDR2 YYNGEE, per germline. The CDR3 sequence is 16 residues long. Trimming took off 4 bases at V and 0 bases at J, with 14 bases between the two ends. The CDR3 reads CASSPGQFGSYNEQFF. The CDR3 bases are TGTGCCAGCAGCCCAGGACAGTTTGGCTCCTACAATGAGCAGTTCTTC. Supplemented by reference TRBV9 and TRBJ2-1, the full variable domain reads DSGVTQTPKHLITATGQRVTLRCSPRSGDLSVYWYQQSLDQGLQFLIQYYNGEERAKGNILERFSAQQFPDLHSELNLSSLELGDSALYFCASSPGQFGSYNEQFFGPGTRLTVL.

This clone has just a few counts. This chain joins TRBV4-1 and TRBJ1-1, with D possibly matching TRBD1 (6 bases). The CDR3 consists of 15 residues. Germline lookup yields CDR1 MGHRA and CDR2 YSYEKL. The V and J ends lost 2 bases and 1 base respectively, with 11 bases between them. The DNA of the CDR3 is TGCGCCAGCAGCCAAACGGGACAACCGAACACTGAAGCTTTCTTT. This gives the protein CASSQTGQPNTEAFF.

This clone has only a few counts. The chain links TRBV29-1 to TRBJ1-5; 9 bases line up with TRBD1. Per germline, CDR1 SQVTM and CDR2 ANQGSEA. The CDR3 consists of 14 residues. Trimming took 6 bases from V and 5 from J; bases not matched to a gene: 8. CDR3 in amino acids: CSVETGGIDQPQHF. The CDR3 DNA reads TGCAGCGTGGAGACAGGGGGAATCGATCAGCCCCAGCATTTT.

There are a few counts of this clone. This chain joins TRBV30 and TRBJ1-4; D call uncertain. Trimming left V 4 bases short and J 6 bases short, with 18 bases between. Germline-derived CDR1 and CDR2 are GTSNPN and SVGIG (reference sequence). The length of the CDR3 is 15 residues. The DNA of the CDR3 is TGTGCCTGGAACAAACCAGGCGCTCAACATGAAAAACTGTTTTTT. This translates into CAWNKPGAQHEKLFF.